These 9 T cell receptor beta chains were sequenced from one sample in a study of beta chain features in type 1 diabetes. Their target antigens are unknown. The study reverse transcribed the entire isolated RNA, so it sequenced expressed TCRB transcripts. The assay was immunoSEQ multiplex PCR, and TCRdb's table has in-frame clones only and misses some. Counted here are about 150,000 clones, 10% occurring once; the ten biggest clones make up less than 0.5%. Whole-study results and caveats: All four CD4+ subsets from Type 1 diabetes patients carried moderately but significantly shorter TCRB CDR3s.

Material: central memory CD4+ T cells from blood. The receptors shown here come from a man under 40 with type 1 diabetes.

CDR3 DNA sequence: TGTGCCAGCAGCAGGACTAGCGACAGCTCCTACGAGCAGTACTTC. Its translation: CASSRTSDSSYEQYF. The rearrangement uses TRBV7-2 and TRBJ2-7; TRBD2 matches 9 bases. The trim removed 5 bases at V and 0 bases at J, leaving 5 bases unmatched. CDR1 and CDR2 (germline): SGHTA, FQGNSA. CDR3 length: 15 residues.

V usage is TRBV30 and J usage is TRBJ1-2; 9 nucleotides align to TRBD1. CDR3 size: 13 residues. V was pared by 5 bases and J by 7 bases, with 8 bases of the junction left unmatched. The germline gives CDR1 GTSNPN, CDR2 SVGIG (reference sequence). The CDR3 reads CAWGRQGVGGYTF. The CDR3 bases are TGTGCCTGGGGGCGACAGGGGGTAGGTGGCTACACCTTC.

This clone was counted between two and nine times. The rearrangement links TRBV29-1 to TRBJ2-1, with 13 bases matching TRBD2. The CDR3 is 17 residues long. V was pared by 5 bases and J by 0 bases, with 7 bases of the junction left unmatched. Germline V gene sequence: CDR1 SQVTM, CDR2 ANQGSEA. The CDR3 region has the DNA TGCAGCGTTACCGGGACTAGCGGGACCGGCTCCTACAATGAGCAGTTCTTC. The encoded protein is CSVTGTSGTGSYNEQFF.

V usage is TRBV7-2 and J usage is TRBJ1-5; D gene uncertain. V was trimmed by 0 bases and J by 4 bases, leaving 4 bases between them. The CDR3 runs to 13 residues. Germline V gives CDR1 SGHTA, CDR2 FQGNSA. CDR3 region: CASSLAQNQPQHF. Here the CDR3 DNA reads TGTGCCAGCAGCTTAGCGCAGAATCAGCCCCAGCATTTT.

This clone was seen only a few times. The gene calls are TRBV29-1 and TRBJ2-5; 7 bases agree with TRBD1. The J call is in doubt because the DNA end fits TRBJ2-7 better. Per germline, CDR1 SQVTM and CDR2 ANQGSEA. There are 12 residues in the CDR3. The CDR3 reads CSVAKQGIEQYF. The CDR3 bases are TGCAGCGTCGCCAAACAGGGGATCGAGCAGTACTTC.

The rearrangement uses TRBV18 and TRBJ1-1; tentative D call: TRBD1 (6 bases). This CDR3 spans 16 amino acids. Germline values: CDR1 KGHSH, CDR2 LQKENI. V was trimmed by 6 bases and J by 4 bases, leaving 21 bases between them. The CDR3 protein is CASSRQQGRGPTEAFF. Written as DNA, the CDR3 is TGTGCCAGCTCGCGCCAACAGGGTCGAGGACCCACTGAAGCTTTCTTT.

The CDR3 reads CASTRDSLPGNTIYF. Here the CDR3 DNA reads TGTGCCAGCACGCGGGACAGCTTGCCGGGAAACACCATATATTTT. The chain carries TRBV6-6 and TRBJ1-3; 7 positions match TRBD1. The germline V gene has CDR1 MNHNY and CDR2 SVGAGI (reference sequence). The CDR3 is 15 residues long. V was pared by 7 bases and J by 4 bases, with 10 bases of the junction left unmatched.

The V and J genes are TRBV4-1 and TRBJ1-2; TRBD1 is a possible D gene (5 bases). The length of the CDR3 is 18 residues. Germline V lookup: CDR1 MGHRA, CDR2 YSYEKL. The germline V and J ends were trimmed by 2 bases and 4 bases, with 23 bases remaining between them. CDR3 protein: CASSQNQDVRAGGYGYTF. The CDR3 DNA reads as TGCGCCAGCAGCCAAAACCAAGACGTCAGGGCTGGCGGCTATGGCTACACCTTC.

This clone was counted a few times. The chain carries TRBV5-1 and TRBJ1-1, with 7 bases lining up with TRBD1. V shed 2 bases and J 5 bases; nucleotides not matched to a gene: 0. Germline lookup yields CDR1 SGHRS and CDR2 YFSETQ. CDR3 size: 12 residues. CDR3 in amino acids: CASSLQGTEAFF. Here the CDR3 DNA reads TGCGCCAGCAGCTTACAGGGGACTGAAGCTTTCTTT.